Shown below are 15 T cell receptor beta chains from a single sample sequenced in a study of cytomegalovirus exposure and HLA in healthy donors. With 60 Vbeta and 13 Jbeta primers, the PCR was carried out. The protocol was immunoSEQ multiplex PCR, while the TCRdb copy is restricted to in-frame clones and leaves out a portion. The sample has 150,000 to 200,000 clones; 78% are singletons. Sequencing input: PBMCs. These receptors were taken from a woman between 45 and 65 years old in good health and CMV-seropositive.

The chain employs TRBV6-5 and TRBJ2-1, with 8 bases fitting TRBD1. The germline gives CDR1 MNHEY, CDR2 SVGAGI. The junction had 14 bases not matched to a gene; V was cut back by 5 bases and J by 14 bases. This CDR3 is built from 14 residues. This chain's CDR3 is CASSPPGQAFKKFF. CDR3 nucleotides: TGTGCCAGCAGTCCTCCGGGACAGGCCTTCAAAAAGTTCTTC.

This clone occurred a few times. CDR3 residues: CASSSQGGGNEKLFF. The CDR3 coding sequence is TGTGCCAGCAGTTCTCAGGGCGGGGGAAATGAAAAACTGTTTTTT. V is TRBV27 and J is TRBJ1-4, with D perhaps TRBD1 (5 bases). There are 15 residues in the CDR3. Germline-derived CDR1 and CDR2 are MNHEY and SMNVEV (reference sequence). The V end lost 4 bases, the J end lost 5 bases, and 14 bases lay between the germline ends. The full variable domain, its missing parts supplied by reference TRBV27 and TRBJ1-4, is EAQVTQNPRYLITVTGKKLTVTCSQNMNHEYMSWYRQDPGLGLRQIYYSMNVEVTDKGDVPEGYKVSRKEKRNFPLILESPSPNQTSLYFCASSSQGGGNEKLFFGSGTQLSVL.

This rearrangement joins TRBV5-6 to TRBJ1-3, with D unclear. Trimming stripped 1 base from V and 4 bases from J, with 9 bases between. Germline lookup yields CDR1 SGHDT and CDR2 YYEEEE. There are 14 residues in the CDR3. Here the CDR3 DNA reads TGTGCCAGCAGCTTGTTCGCCGAGGGAAACACCATATATTTT. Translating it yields CASSLFAEGNTIYF.

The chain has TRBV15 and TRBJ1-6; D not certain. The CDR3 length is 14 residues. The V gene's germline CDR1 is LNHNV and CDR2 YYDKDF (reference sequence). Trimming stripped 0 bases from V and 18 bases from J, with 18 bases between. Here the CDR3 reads CATSRDGSPKAPHF. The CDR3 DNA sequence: TGTGCCACCAGCAGAGACGGGTCCCCTAAGGCCCCCCACTTT.

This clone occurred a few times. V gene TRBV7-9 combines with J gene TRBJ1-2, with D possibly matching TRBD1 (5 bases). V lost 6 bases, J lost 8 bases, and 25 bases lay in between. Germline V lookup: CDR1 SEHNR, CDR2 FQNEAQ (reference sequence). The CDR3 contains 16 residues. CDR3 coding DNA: TGTGCCAGCAGGCCTAGCGGAGGCGGGACGGCCTCGGGCTACACCTTC. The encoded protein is CASRPSGGGTASGYTF.

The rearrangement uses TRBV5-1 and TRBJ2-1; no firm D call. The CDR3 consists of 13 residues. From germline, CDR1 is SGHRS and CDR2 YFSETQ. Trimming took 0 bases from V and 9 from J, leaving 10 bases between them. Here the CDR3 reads CASSLAANAEQFF. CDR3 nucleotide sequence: TGCGCCAGCAGCTTGGCCGCTAATGCTGAGCAGTTCTTC.

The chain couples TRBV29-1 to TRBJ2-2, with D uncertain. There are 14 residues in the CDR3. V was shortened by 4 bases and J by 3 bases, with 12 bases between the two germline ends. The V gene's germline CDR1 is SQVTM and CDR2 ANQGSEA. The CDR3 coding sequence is TGCAGCGTTGCCCTGGTTCGGGACACCGGGGAGCTGTTTTTT. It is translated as CSVALVRDTGELFF.

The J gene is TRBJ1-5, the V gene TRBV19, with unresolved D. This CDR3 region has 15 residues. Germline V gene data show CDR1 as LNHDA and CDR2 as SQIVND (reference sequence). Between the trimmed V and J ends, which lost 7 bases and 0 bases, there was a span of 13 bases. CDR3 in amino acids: CASTPQPYSNQPQHF. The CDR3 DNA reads TGTGCCAGTACCCCACAGCCTTATAGCAATCAGCCCCAGCATTTT. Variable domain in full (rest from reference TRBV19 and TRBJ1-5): DGGITQSPKYLFRKEGQNVTLSCEQNLNHDAMYWYRQDPGQGLRLIYYSQIVNDFQKGDIAEGYSVSREKKESFPLTVTSAQKNPTAFYLCASTPQPYSNQPQHFGDGTRLSIL.

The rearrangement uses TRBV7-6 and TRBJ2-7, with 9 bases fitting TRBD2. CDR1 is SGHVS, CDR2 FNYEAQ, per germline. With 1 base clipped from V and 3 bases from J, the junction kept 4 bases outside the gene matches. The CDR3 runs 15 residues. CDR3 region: CASSLVRGGLYEQYF. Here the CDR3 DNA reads TGTGCCAGCAGCTTAGTGCGGGGGGGCCTCTACGAGCAGTACTTC.

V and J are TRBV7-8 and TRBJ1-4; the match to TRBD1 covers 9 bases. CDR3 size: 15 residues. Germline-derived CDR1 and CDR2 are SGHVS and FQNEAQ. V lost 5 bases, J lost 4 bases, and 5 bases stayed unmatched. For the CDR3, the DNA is TGTGCCAGCAGCGTATGGGGACAGGGTAATGAAAAACTGTTTTTT. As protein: CASSVWGQGNEKLFF.

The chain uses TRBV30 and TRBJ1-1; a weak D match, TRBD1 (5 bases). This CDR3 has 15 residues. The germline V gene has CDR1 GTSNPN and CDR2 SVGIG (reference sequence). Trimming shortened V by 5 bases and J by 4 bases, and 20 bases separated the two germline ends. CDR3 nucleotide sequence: TGTGCCTGGGGGGTGGGGCAGGGATTTACCACTGAAGCTTTCTTT. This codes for CAWGVGQGFTTEAFF. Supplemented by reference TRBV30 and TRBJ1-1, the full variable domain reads SQTIHQWPATLVQPVGSPLSLECTVEGTSNPNLYWYRQAAGRGLQLLFYSVGIGQISSEVPQNLSASRPQDRQFILSSKKLLLSDSGFYLCAWGVGQGFTTEAFFGQGTRLTVV.

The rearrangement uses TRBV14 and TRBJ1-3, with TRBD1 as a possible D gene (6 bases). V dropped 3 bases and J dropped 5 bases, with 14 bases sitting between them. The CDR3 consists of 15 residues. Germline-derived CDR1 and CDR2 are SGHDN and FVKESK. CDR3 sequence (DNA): TGTGCCAGCAGCCACCTGGGGGCAGGGAGAAACACCATATATTTT. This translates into CASSHLGAGRNTIYF. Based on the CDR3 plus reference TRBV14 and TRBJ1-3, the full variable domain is EAGVTQFPSHSVIEKGQTVTLRCDPISGHDNLYWYRRVMGKEIKFLLHFVKESKQDESGMPNNRFLAERTGGTYSTLKVQPAELEDSGVYFCASSHLGAGRNTIYFGEGSWLTVV.

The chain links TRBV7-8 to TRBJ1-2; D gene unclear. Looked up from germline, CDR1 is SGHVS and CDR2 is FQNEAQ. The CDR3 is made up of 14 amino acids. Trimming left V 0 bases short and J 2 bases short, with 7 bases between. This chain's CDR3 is CASSLARPNYGYTF. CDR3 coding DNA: TGTGCCAGCAGCTTAGCGCGGCCCAACTATGGCTACACCTTC.

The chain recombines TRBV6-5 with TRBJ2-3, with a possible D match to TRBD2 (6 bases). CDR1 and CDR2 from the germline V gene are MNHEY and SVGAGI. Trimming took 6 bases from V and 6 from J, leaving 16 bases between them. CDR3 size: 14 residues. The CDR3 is CASRLGGGADTQYF. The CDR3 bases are TGTGCCAGCAGGTTGGGGGGAGGTGCGGATACGCAGTATTTT.

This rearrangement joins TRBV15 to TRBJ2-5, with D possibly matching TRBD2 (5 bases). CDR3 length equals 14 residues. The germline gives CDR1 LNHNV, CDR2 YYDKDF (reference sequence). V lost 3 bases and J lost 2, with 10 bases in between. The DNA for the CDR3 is TGTGCCACCAGCAGCCCCGGGGAACAAGAGACCCAGTACTTC. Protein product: CATSSPGEQETQYF.